These 26 T cell receptor beta chains were sequenced from one sample in a study of cytomegalovirus exposure and HLA in healthy donors. It was with 60 Vbeta and 13 Jbeta primers that the PCR ran. Measured with immunoSEQ multiplex PCR; TCRdb has only the in-frame clones, and not every one. Among approximately 180,000 clones listed, around 81% were seen once. The sample consisted of PBMCs. The source of these receptors is a woman younger than 30 in good health and CMV-seropositive.

The V and J genes are TRBV20-1 and TRBJ1-2; no reliable D call. Trimming pared 4 bases from V and 6 bases from J, leaving 9 bases between. The CDR3 loop spans 11 amino acids. Looked up from germline, CDR1 is DFQATT and CDR2 is SNEGSKA (reference sequence). CDR3 residues: CSAKEANGYTF. CDR3 DNA sequence: TGCAGTGCTAAAGAAGCGAATGGCTACACCTTC.

This clone has just one count. This rearrangement joins TRBV2 to TRBJ1-2; 7 nucleotides align to TRBD1. This CDR3 spans 17 amino acids. Germline V gene sequence: CDR1 SNHLY, CDR2 FYNNEI. V trimming: 4 bases; J trimming: 4 bases; junction bases outside the gene matches: 15. The CDR3 loop is CASSVSMGSAGGYGYTF. CDR3 bases: TGTGCCAGCAGTGTGTCAATGGGGTCGGCAGGGGGCTATGGCTACACCTTC.

This chain uses TRBV18 with TRBJ2-7; tentative D call: TRBD1 (5 bases). The CDR3 has 14 amino acids. With 3 bases removed from V and 2 bases from J, the gap between germline ends came to 11 bases. The germline CDR1 and CDR2 sequences are KGHSH and LQKENI. CDR3 residues: CASSPPTAPYEQYF. In nucleotides, the CDR3 is TGTGCCAGCTCACCGCCGACAGCCCCCTACGAGCAGTACTTC. Using reference TRBV18 and TRBJ2-7 for the parts outside the CDR3, the full variable domain is NAGVMQNPRHLVRRRGQEARLRCSPMKGHSHVYWYRQLPEEGLKFMVYLQKENIIDESGMPKERFSAEFPKEGPSILRIQQVVRGDSAAYFCASSPPTAPYEQYFGPGTRLTVT.

The V gene is TRBV28, the J gene TRBJ1-5, with D tentatively TRBD1 (5 bases). The CDR3 runs to 15 residues. Germline loops: CDR1 MDHEN, CDR2 SYDVKM. Between the trimmed V and J ends, which lost 2 bases and 0 bases, there was a span of 8 bases. CDR3 sequence reads: CASSLNQGSNQPQHF. The CDR3 DNA sequence: TGTGCCAGCAGTTTAAATCAGGGTAGCAATCAGCCCCAGCATTTT. Based on the CDR3 plus reference TRBV28 and TRBJ1-5, the full variable domain is DVKVTQSSRYLVKRTGEKVFLECVQDMDHENMFWYRQDPGLGLRLIYFSYDVKMKEKGDIPEGYSVSREKKERFSLILESASTNQTSMYLCASSLNQGSNQPQHFGDGTRLSIL.

This chain connects TRBV4-3 to TRBJ2-6; D is uncertain. This CDR3 has 14 amino acids. Germline-derived CDR1 and CDR2 are LGHNA and YSLEER. V dropped 0 bases and J dropped 3 bases, with 3 bases sitting between them. CDR3 coding DNA: TGCGCCAGCAGCCAAGATCGTGGGGCCAACGTCCTGACTTTC. It codes for CASSQDRGANVLTF.

J is TRBJ2-6 and V is TRBV28; D is unresolved. This CDR3 has 13 amino acids. Germline V lookup: CDR1 MDHEN, CDR2 SYDVKM. V was clipped by 3 bases and J by 2 bases, with 2 bases between them. This chain's CDR3 is CASSFTGANVLTF. The CDR3 DNA follows: TGTGCCAGCAGTTTCACTGGGGCCAACGTCCTGACTTTC. The whole variable domain, remainder taken from reference TRBV28 and TRBJ2-6, is DVKVTQSSRYLVKRTGEKVFLECVQDMDHENMFWYRQDPGLGLRLIYFSYDVKMKEKGDIPEGYSVSREKKERFSLILESASTNQTSMYLCASSFTGANVLTFGAGSRLTVL.

The chain recombines TRBV11-2 with TRBJ1-3; D remains ambiguous. Per germline, CDR1 SGHAT and CDR2 FQNNGV. The CDR3 loop spans 12 amino acids. Trimming took off 2 bases at V and 7 bases at J, with 6 bases between the two ends. For the CDR3, the DNA is TGTGCCAGCAGCTTATTCCCTAACACCATATATTTT. Translation: CASSLFPNTIYF.

The rearrangement links TRBV28 to TRBJ1-3; the D gene is possibly TRBD1 (5 bases). Germline V lookup: CDR1 MDHEN, CDR2 SYDVKM. V lost 5 bases and J 2 bases, leaving 16 bases between the germline ends. This CDR3 contains 16 residues. The CDR3 DNA reads as TGTGCCAGCAGTCCTCGGGGGTCAGGCCCTGGAAACACCATATATTTT. Amino acids: CASSPRGSGPGNTIYF. Complete variable domain (other parts from reference TRBV28 and TRBJ1-3): DVKVTQSSRYLVKRTGEKVFLECVQDMDHENMFWYRQDPGLGLRLIYFSYDVKMKEKGDIPEGYSVSREKKERFSLILESASTNQTSMYLCASSPRGSGPGNTIYFGEGSWLTVV.

The chain combines TRBV2 with TRBJ1-3, with a weak D call TRBD1 (5 bases). V lost 4 bases to trimming and J lost 4 bases, with 14 bases between them. Germline CDR1 SNHLY, CDR2 FYNNEI. CDR3 length: 15 amino acids. The CDR3: CASSVQGARGNTIYF. For the CDR3, the DNA is TGTGCCAGCAGTGTTCAAGGGGCCAGAGGAAACACCATATATTTT.

The chain is built from TRBV4-1 and TRBJ2-7; TRBD1 matches at 11 bases. This CDR3 contains 16 residues. V was pared by 0 bases and J by 5 bases, with 6 bases of the junction left unmatched. Germline V gives CDR1 MGHRA, CDR2 YSYEKL. The CDR3 DNA reads TGCGCCAGCAGCCAAGATCCCCGGACAGGGGGCGACGAGCAGTACTTC. Its protein is CASSQDPRTGGDEQYF.

In its sample, this clone was seen once. The gene calls are TRBV27 and TRBJ1-5; a weak D match, TRBD1 (6 bases). V was pared by 4 bases and J by 0 bases, with 19 bases between. Germline assignment: CDR1 MNHEY and CDR2 SMNVEV (reference sequence). There are 18 residues in the CDR3. The CDR3 DNA sequence: TGTGCCAGCAGTTCTTTTAGCGGGGGGCCGTATAGCAATCAGCCCCAGCATTTT. Encoded protein: CASSSFSGGPYSNQPQHF.

CDR3 sequence: CSASVRSYNEQFF. In DNA, the CDR3 is TGCAGCGCTTCCGTCCGGTCCTACAATGAGCAGTTCTTC. The J gene is TRBJ2-1, the V gene TRBV29-1; D uncertain. CDR1 and CDR2 from the germline V gene are SQVTM and ANQGSEA. The CDR3 sequence is 13 residues long. Trimming pared 7 bases from V and 1 base from J, leaving 11 bases between.

The sample holds a few counts of this clone. The chain joins TRBV11-2 to TRBJ1-3; 12 positions match TRBD1. The CDR3 is 18 amino acids. V lost 0 bases and J lost 4; bases outside the gene matches: 7. Germline V gene data show CDR1 as SGHAT and CDR2 as FQNNGV. The CDR3 reads CASSLDGGQGAYGNTIYF. The CDR3 DNA sequence: TGTGCCAGCAGCTTAGATGGGGGACAGGGGGCTTACGGAAACACCATATATTTT.

This clone was found a few times. This CDR3 is CASSFSGSTGVGYEQYF. The CDR3 coding sequence is TGTGCCAGCAGCTTTTCCGGGTCGACAGGGGTGGGCTACGAGCAGTACTTC. This chain joins TRBV7-9 and TRBJ2-7; 8 bases align to TRBD1. CDR3 size: 17 residues. The ends lost 3 bases at V and 3 bases at J; junction bases unmatched: 13. The germline gives CDR1 SEHNR, CDR2 FQNEAQ (reference sequence). Complete variable domain (other parts from reference TRBV7-9 and TRBJ2-7): DTGVSQNPRHKITKRGQNVTFRCDPISEHNRLYWYRQTLGQGPEFLTYFQNEAQLEKSRLLSDRFSAERPKGSFSTLEIQRTEQGDSAMYLCASSFSGSTGVGYEQYFGPGTRLTVT.

The chain recombines TRBV30 with TRBJ2-2, with D perhaps TRBD2 (5 bases). The germline CDR1 and CDR2 sequences are GTSNPN and SVGIG (reference sequence). The CDR3 extends over 16 amino acids. V lost 5 bases and J 4 bases, leaving 20 bases between the germline ends. The CDR3: CAWSYGVGKFTGELFF. CDR3 coding DNA: TGTGCCTGGTCGTACGGGGTTGGAAAATTCACCGGGGAGCTGTTTTTT.

This chain joins TRBV7-9 and TRBJ2-7; no clear D gene. The germline CDR1 and CDR2 sequences are SEHNR and FQNEAQ (reference sequence). This CDR3 region has 15 residues. Trimming shortened V by 2 bases and J by 3 bases, and 14 bases separated the two germline ends. The CDR3 nucleotides are TGTGCCAGCAGCTTACTTCAACGGTCGGGCTACGAGCAGTACTTC. It is translated as CASSLLQRSGYEQYF.

The chain is built from TRBV2 and TRBJ2-1, with TRBD1 identical over 7 bases. The trim removed 1 base at V and 4 bases at J, leaving 4 bases unmatched. The CDR3 has 15 amino acids. The germline gives CDR1 SNHLY, CDR2 FYNNEI. This chain's CDR3 is CASSEEVTGYNEQFF. The CDR3 DNA is TGTGCCAGCAGTGAAGAGGTGACAGGGTACAATGAGCAGTTCTTC.

CDR3 loop: CASSQDPGLAYSYEQYF. CDR3 coding DNA: TGCGCCAGCAGCCAAGATCCCGGACTAGCGTACTCCTACGAGCAGTACTTC. The chain is built from TRBV4-1 and TRBJ2-7; TRBD2 matches 9 bases. This CDR3 has 17 amino acids. Germline V CDR1 and CDR2: MGHRA, YSYEKL. The V and J ends lost 0 bases and 0 bases, in that order; junction bases with no gene match: 6.

This chain links TRBV10-1 with TRBJ2-2, with a weak D call TRBD1 (5 bases). Germline V CDR1 and CDR2: WNHNN, SYGVQD (reference sequence). With 11 bases removed from V and 6 bases from J, the gap between germline ends came to 10 bases. This CDR3 is built from 11 residues. CDR3 protein: CAGACAGELFF. The DNA for the CDR3 is TGCGCCGGGGCCTGCGCCGGGGAGCTGTTTTTT.

J is TRBJ2-6 and V is TRBV27; maybe TRBD2 (5 bases). Germline CDR1 MNHEY, CDR2 SMNVEV (reference sequence). This CDR3 has 17 residues. For the CDR3, the DNA is TGTGCTTCAAAGGGAGTGGCCCTTGCATCTGGGGCCAACGTCCTGACTTTC. Translated: CASKGVALASGANVLTF.

This chain uses TRBV7-8 with TRBJ1-3, with 9 bases identical to TRBD1. V shed 4 bases, J shed 3 bases, and the junction held 4 bases outside the gene matches. The germline CDR1 and CDR2 sequences are SGHVS and FQNEAQ. The CDR3 consists of 15 residues. Here the CDR3 reads CASSYRGQGGNTIYF. Written as DNA, the CDR3 is TGTGCCAGCAGCTACAGGGGGCAGGGTGGAAACACCATATATTTT.

This clone has a single count. The chain recombines TRBV5-1 with TRBJ2-5; TRBD2 might be the D (6 bases). The DNA end is more similar to TRBJ2-7, so the J call may be wrong. Per the germline V gene, CDR1 is SGHRS and CDR2 is YFSETQ. The CDR3 length is 13 residues. In DNA form, the CDR3 reads TGCGCCAGCAGCTTGCAGGGAGGCCACGAGCAGTACTTC. Its protein is CASSLQGGHEQYF.

The V gene is TRBV7-9, the J gene TRBJ2-7, with D possibly being TRBD1 (5 bases). The CDR3 loop spans 15 amino acids. The germline V gene encodes CDR1 SEHNR and CDR2 FQNEAQ (reference sequence). The ends were cut back, 1 base at V and 3 bases at J, with 13 bases in the middle. The chain's CDR3 is CASSLDAGLDYEQYF. The DNA for the CDR3 is TGTGCCAGCAGCTTAGACGCAGGGCTGGACTACGAGCAGTACTTC.

J is TRBJ1-1 and V is TRBV2; a possible D gene is TRBD1 (6 bases). The CDR3 loop spans 16 amino acids. CDR1 is SNHLY and CDR2 is FYNNEI in the germline V gene. V was shortened by 7 bases and J by 7 bases, with 25 bases between the two germline ends. The chain's CDR3 is CASKGEQGENDGEAFF. In DNA, the CDR3 is TGTGCCAGCAAAGGGGAACAGGGTGAGAATGATGGTGAAGCTTTCTTT.

A note on this clone: Relative to the germline gene, one junction end is altered; a read error may explain this. V usage is TRBV5-1 and J usage is TRBJ2-4; maybe TRBD1 (6 bases). The length of the CDR3 is 16 residues. Germline V gene data show CDR1 as SGHRS and CDR2 as YFSETQ. The CDR3 nucleotides are TGCGCCAGCAGCTTGGGAGACAGGAGAGCCAAAAACAGTCAGTACTTC. Encoded protein: CASSLGDRRAKNSQYF.

This clone was seen a handful of times. The rearrangement links TRBV27 to TRBJ2-3, with 7 nucleotides matching TRBD2. Germline V lookup: CDR1 MNHEY, CDR2 SMNVEV (reference sequence). CDR3 length equals 17 residues. After removal of 3 bases from V and 3 bases from J, the junction contained 12 bases not matched to a gene. The CDR3: CASSFRRPSGETDTQYF. CDR3 nucleotides: TGTGCCAGCAGTTTCCGGCGACCCAGCGGGGAAACAGATACGCAGTATTTT.